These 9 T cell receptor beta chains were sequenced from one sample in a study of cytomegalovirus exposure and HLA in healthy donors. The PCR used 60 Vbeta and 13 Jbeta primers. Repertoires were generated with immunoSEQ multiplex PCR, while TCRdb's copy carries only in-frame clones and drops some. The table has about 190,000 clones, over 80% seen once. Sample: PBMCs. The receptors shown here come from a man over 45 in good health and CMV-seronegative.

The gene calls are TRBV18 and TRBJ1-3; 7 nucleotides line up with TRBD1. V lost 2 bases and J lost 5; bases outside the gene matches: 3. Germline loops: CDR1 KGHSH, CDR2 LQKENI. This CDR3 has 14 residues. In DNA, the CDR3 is TGTGCCAGCTCACCATCAGGGGGACGAAACACCATATATTTT. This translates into CASSPSGGRNTIYF.

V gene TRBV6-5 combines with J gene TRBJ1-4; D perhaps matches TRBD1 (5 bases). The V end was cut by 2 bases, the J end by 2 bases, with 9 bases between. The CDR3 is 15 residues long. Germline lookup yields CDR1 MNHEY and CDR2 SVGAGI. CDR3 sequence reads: CASSYAGRTNEKLFF. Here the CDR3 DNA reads TGTGCCAGCAGTTACGCAGGGAGGACTAATGAAAAACTGTTTTTT.

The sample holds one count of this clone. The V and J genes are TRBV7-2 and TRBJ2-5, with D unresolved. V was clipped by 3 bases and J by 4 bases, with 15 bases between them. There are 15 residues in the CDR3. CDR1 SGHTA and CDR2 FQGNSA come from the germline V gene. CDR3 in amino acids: CASSLAKVAGETQYF. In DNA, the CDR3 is TGTGCCAGCAGCTTGGCGAAAGTAGCCGGAGAGACCCAGTACTTC.

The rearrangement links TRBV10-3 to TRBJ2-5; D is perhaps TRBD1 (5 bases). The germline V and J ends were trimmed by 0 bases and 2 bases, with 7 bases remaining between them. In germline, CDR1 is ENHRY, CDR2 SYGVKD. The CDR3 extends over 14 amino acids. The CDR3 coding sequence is TGTGCCATCAGTGAGTCGACAGCACAAGAGACCCAGTACTTC. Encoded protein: CAISESTAQETQYF.

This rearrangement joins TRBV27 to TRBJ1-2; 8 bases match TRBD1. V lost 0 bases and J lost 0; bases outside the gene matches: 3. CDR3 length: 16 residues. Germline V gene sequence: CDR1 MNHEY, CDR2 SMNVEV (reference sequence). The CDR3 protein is CASSLSATGANYGYTF. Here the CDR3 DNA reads TGTGCCAGCAGTTTATCCGCGACAGGGGCTAACTATGGCTACACCTTC.

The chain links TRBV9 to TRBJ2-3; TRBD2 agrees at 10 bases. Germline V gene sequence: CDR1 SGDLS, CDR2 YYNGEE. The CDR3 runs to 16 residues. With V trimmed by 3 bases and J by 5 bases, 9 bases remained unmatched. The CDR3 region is CASSDSERGGLDTQYF. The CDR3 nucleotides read TGTGCCAGCAGCGACTCTGAGCGGGGGGGCCTAGATACGCAGTATTTT.

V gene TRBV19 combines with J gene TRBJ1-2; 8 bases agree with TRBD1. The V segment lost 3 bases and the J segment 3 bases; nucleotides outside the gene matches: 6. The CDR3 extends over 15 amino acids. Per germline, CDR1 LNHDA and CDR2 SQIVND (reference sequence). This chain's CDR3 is CASSISGGGYYGYTF. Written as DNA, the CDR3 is TGTGCCAGTAGTATCTCAGGGGGCGGTTACTATGGCTACACCTTC.

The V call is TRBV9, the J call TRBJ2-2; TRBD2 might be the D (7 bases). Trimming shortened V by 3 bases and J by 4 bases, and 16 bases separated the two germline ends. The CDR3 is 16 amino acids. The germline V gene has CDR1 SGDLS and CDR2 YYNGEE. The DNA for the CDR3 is TGTGCCAGCAGCGCCCTTGGCGGGGGCGGCACCGGGGAGCTGTTTTTT. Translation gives CASSALGGGGTGELFF.

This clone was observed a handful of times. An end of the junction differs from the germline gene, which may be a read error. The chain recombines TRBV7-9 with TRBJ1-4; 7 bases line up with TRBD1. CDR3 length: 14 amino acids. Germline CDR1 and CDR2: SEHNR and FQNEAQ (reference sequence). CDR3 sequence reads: CSSSPGQRNEKLFF. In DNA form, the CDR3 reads TGTTCCAGCAGCCCGGGACAGCGTAATGAAAAACTGTTTTTT.